What follows describes a single TCR beta chain. From germline, CDR1 is SGHNT and CDR2 YYREEE (reference sequence). The germline V and J ends were trimmed by 0 bases and 7 bases, with 8 bases remaining between them. The CDR3 spans 13 residues. The sample originates from a study of blood T cell repertoires in COVID-19. Across the whole study: T cells, B-cell-depleted T cells, or PBMCs supplied cDNA or gDNA.

As originally analysed: Amplified reference gene primers provided the basis for estimating nucleated cell counts. Data came from immunoSEQ multiplex PCR; TCRdb stores just in-frame clones and leaves some out. V, J and clone size are those of that table, while D and trimming were read from the DNA. The sample lists over 100,000 clones, around nine tenths occurring once. The clonotype was recovered from a man aged 45 to 65 with active or convalescent COVID-19. V is TRBV5-4 and J is TRBJ1-3; D call uncertain. Sequencing used peripheral blood. CDR3 residues: CASSLETENTIYF. CDR3 coding DNA: TGTGCCAGCAGCTTGGAAACGGAGAACACCATATATTTT. The full variable domain, completed using reference TRBV5-4 and TRBJ1-3, is ETGVTQSPTHLIKTRGQQVTLRCSSQSGHNTVSWYQQALGQGPQFIFQYYREEENGRGNFPPRFSGLQFPNYSSELNVNALELDDSALYLCASSLETENTIYFGEGSWLTVV.